This TCR beta chain was recovered during a study of T-cell reconstitution after alpha-beta-depleted transplantation in children. This clonotype showed up many times. The V gene's germline CDR1 is SGHVS and CDR2 FQNEAQ. The CDR3 spans 17 residues. V gave up 4 bases and J gave up 0 bases, with 13 bases separating them. As it was prepared, the TCRbeta library received unique molecular identifiers. MiXCR, applied by TCRdb to the PCR reads, yields one record per CDR3 protein. The table includes 380,000 or so distinct CDR3 sequences, about 14% detected once. The chain recombines TRBV7-8 with TRBJ2-6; no definite D call. The specimen was PBMCs, collected from the stem cell graft. This receptor was taken from a human donor who donated a stem cell graft to a child with Fanconi anemia. The CDR3 nucleotides are TGTGCCAGCAGCTCTTGGGTCCTACCCTCTGGGGCCAACGTCCTGACTTTC. Residues: CASSSWVLPSGANVLTF.